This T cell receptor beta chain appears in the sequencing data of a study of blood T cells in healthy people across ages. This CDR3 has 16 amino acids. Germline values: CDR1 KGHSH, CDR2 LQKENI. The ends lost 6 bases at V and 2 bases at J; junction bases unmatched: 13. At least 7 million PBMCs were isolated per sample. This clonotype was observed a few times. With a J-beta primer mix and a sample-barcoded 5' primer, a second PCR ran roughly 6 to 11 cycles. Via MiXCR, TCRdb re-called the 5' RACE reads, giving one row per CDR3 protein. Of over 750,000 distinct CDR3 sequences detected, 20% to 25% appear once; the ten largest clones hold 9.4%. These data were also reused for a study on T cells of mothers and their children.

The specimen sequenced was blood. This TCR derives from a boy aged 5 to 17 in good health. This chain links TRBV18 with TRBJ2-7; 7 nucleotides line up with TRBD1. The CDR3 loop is CASSGIDREIPYEQYF. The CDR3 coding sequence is TGTGCCAGCTCGGGGATCGACAGGGAGATTCCCTACGAGCAGTACTTC.